The clone carrying this T cell receptor (beta chain) is classed as medium-sized. Its antigen is still unknown. Overall study findings and caveats: Tumor memory CD4+ T cell TCR gene usage was found to cluster with blood and lymph node memory CD4+ cells and with lymph node naive CD4+ cells. Tumor Treg TCRs overlapped most with tumor naive CD4+ cells. The larger cohort examined one V-J beta rearrangement, not whole repertoires.

Germline CDR1 and CDR2: MNHEY and SVGAGI. The length of the CDR3 is 15 residues. The V gene end was trimmed by 5 bases and the J gene end by 5 bases; junction bases not matched to a gene: 9. Semi-nested PCR with Nested Universal Primer A followed constant-region reverse priming of full-length variable regions. TCRdb independently ran MiXCR on the 5' RACE reads; one entry per CDR3 protein. This table has about 9,000 distinct CDR3 sequences, about 45% appearing once. Treg sorting used a CD4+CD25+CD127-/low gate. Sequencing was carried out using Tregs sorted from a lymph node. This chain connects TRBV6-5 to TRBJ2-7; 10 nucleotides align to TRBD2. The sequence was obtained from a female donor with breast cancer. The CDR3 sequence is CASSPSGRVGDEQYF. The CDR3 region has the DNA TGTGCCAGCAGTCCAAGCGGGAGGGTAGGGGACGAGCAGTACTTC.